These T cell receptor beta chains were read from a single sample in a study of CD8+ T cells in alopecia areata. Profiling relied on immunoSEQ multiplex PCR, and the TCRdb table lists in-frame clones only, not all of them. This table holds 200,000 or so clones, 40% to 45% found once. The specimen was CD4+ T cells sorted from blood, collected between weeks 36 and 40, from a patient treated with tofacitinib. Receptors were obtained from a human donor with alopecia areata. CDR3s include the opening cysteine and the closing phenylalanine or tryptophan. Fields, in order: J gene, V gene, D gene, clone size, CDR3 protein, CDR3 DNA. D genes are given only for firm matches. The size of a clone is reported for some rows only, either as once, few or many, or as a class for expanded clones.

j_call: TRBJ2-1; v_call: TRBV4-1; d_call: .; clone_size: .; cdr3_aa: CASSQVVNAWQFF; cdr3_nt: TGCGCCAGCAGCCAAGTTGTCAATGCGTGGCAGTTCTTC
j_call: TRBJ2-4; v_call: TRBV5-1; d_call: .; clone_size: few; cdr3_aa: CASSLGRPEDIQYF; cdr3_nt: TGCGCCAGCAGCTTGGGGAGGCCTGAGGACATTCAGTACTTC
j_call: TRBJ2-5; v_call: TRBV25-1; d_call: .; clone_size: .; cdr3_aa: CASSAVLETQYF; cdr3_nt: TGTGCCAGCAGTGCGGTTTTAGAGACCCAGTACTTC
j_call: TRBJ1-1; v_call: TRBV6-5; d_call: TRBD1; clone_size: .; cdr3_aa: CASRQRGGWTEAFF; cdr3_nt: TGTGCCAGCAGGCAACGAGGGGGCTGGACTGAAGCTTTCTTT
j_call: TRBJ2-1; v_call: TRBV11-2; d_call: .; clone_size: .; cdr3_aa: CASSLDLRVSSYNEQFF; cdr3_nt: TGTGCCAGCAGCTTAGATCTGCGGGTGAGCTCCTACAATGAGCAGTTCTTC
j_call: TRBJ2-7; v_call: TRBV5-4; d_call: .; clone_size: few; cdr3_aa: CASSFDPMGEQYF; cdr3_nt: TGTGCCAGCAGCTTCGATCCTATGGGGGAGCAGTACTTC
j_call: TRBJ1-2; v_call: TRBV29-1; d_call: .; clone_size: .; cdr3_aa: CSVEKDRFPNYGYTF; cdr3_nt: TGCAGCGTTGAAAAAGATCGGTTTCCAAACTATGGCTACACCTTC
j_call: TRBJ1-2; v_call: TRBV30; d_call: .; clone_size: few; cdr3_aa: CAWSLGHGYTF; cdr3_nt: TGTGCCTGGAGTCTAGGGCATGGCTACACCTTC
j_call: TRBJ1-2; v_call: TRBV29-1; d_call: .; clone_size: .; cdr3_aa: CSVWAREDGYTF; cdr3_nt: TGCAGCGTTTGGGCCCGCGAGGATGGCTACACCTTC
j_call: TRBJ2-7; v_call: TRBV15; d_call: .; clone_size: .; cdr3_aa: CATSRVVQYEQYF; cdr3_nt: TGTGCCACCAGCAGAGTGGTGCAGTACGAGCAGTACTTC
j_call: TRBJ2-1; v_call: TRBV5-1; d_call: .; clone_size: few; cdr3_aa: CASSQSSPGNEQFF; cdr3_nt: TGCGCCAGCAGCCAATCGAGCCCGGGGAATGAGCAGTTCTTC
j_call: TRBJ1-5; v_call: TRBV30; d_call: .; clone_size: few; cdr3_aa: CAWSAGNSNQPQHF; cdr3_nt: TGTGCCTGGAGTGCAGGGAACAGCAATCAGCCCCAGCATTTT
j_call: TRBJ2-5; v_call: TRBV6-6; d_call: TRBD1; clone_size: .; cdr3_aa: CASSYRDREKTQYF; cdr3_nt: TGTGCCAGCAGTTACCGGGACAGGGAGAAGACCCAGTACTTC
j_call: TRBJ2-7; v_call: TRBV4-2; d_call: .; clone_size: .; cdr3_aa: CASSSGATGDYEQYF; cdr3_nt: TGTGCCAGCAGTTCAGGGGCGACAGGAGACTACGAGCAGTACTTC
j_call: TRBJ2-2; v_call: TRBV7-6; d_call: .; clone_size: .; cdr3_aa: CASSLRGELFF; cdr3_nt: TGTGCCAGCAGCTTGCGCGGGGAGCTGTTTTTT
j_call: TRBJ2-7; v_call: TRBV6-1; d_call: .; clone_size: .; cdr3_aa: CASSVEGPSYEQYF; cdr3_nt: TGTGCCAGCAGTGTAGAGGGCCCGTCCTACGAGCAGTACTTC